Listed below are T cell receptor beta chains from one sample, sequenced in a study of graft-versus-host responses after intestinal transplantation. Sequencing was performed with immunoSEQ multiplex PCR; in TCRdb, only in-frame clones are kept and a portion is missing. The sample holds about 120,000 clones; less than 95% are singletons and the top ten take about 0.18%. Their target antigens are unknown. Material: unstimulated CD4+ T cells sorted from spleen or lymph node cells, obtained before intestinal transplant. The receptor set was obtained from a human donor who received an intestinal transplant. The CDR3 runs from the conserved cysteine through the conserved F or W. A D gene is named only where the DNA matches it firmly. Part of the rows lack a size; the others show once, few, many or a class for expanded clones.

d_call j_call clone_size v_call cdr3_nt cdr3_aa
. TRBJ1-1 once TRBV27 TGTGCCAGCAGTAGACAGGCGAACACTGAAGCTTTCTTT CASSRQANTEAFF
. TRBJ1-2 few TRBV2 TGTGCCAGCATGTTGGACCGCGGGAGCTACACCTTC CASMLDRGSYTF
TRBD2 TRBJ2-2 . TRBV5-1 TGCGCCAGCAGCCCTGAGCGGGGGGGCACCGGGGAGCTGTTTTTT CASSPERGGTGELFF
. TRBJ2-1 . TRBV25-1 TGTGCCAGCAGTGGTAAAAAACACCAACGTGAGCAGTTCTTC CASSGKKHQREQFF
TRBD2 TRBJ2-7 . TRBV19 TGTGCCATTGTCTCGGGACTAGCCGAACCACCCTCCTACGAGCAGTACTTC CAIVSGLAEPPSYEQYF
. TRBJ1-1 . TRBV6-5 TGTGCCAGCAGTTACCTAGGCGGGGCTGAAGCTTTCTTT CASSYLGGAEAFF
. TRBJ2-1 once TRBV7-2 TGTGCCAGCAGCTTAAAGGACAGCTCCTACAATGAGCAGTTCTTC CASSLKDSSYNEQFF
. TRBJ2-7 . TRBV6-5 TGTGCCAGCAGTTCGTCAGGTGTCGCCAACGAGCAGTACTTC CASSSSGVANEQYF
TRBD2 TRBJ2-3 . TRBV29-1 TGCAGCGGGGGGCCCGGGACTAGCTTATATTTT CSGGPGTSLYF
TRBD1 TRBJ2-1 . TRBV18 TGTGCCAGCTCACCTGGGACAGGGTTGAACTCCTACAATGAGCAGTTCTTC CASSPGTGLNSYNEQFF
. TRBJ2-1 . TRBV2 TGTGCCAGCAGGTCTTCGGGATCGGGGAATGAGCAGTTCTTC CASRSSGSGNEQFF
TRBD2 TRBJ2-2 . TRBV28 TGTGCCAGCTTAAGAGGGGAGGGTACCGGGGAGCTGTTTTTT CASLRGEGTGELFF
TRBD1 TRBJ2-7 . TRBV30 TGTGCCTGGAGTTTCCGGGCCAGGGGACAGGAGACTGTGAACTTC CAWSFRARGQETVNF
. TRBJ2-1 . TRBV5-6 TGTGCCAGCAGCCTACTAGAACGGAATGAGCAGTTCTTC CASSLLERNEQFF
. TRBJ2-3 . TRBV15 TGTGCCACCAGCAGAGGCGAGTTTAGCACAGATACGCAGTATTTT CATSRGEFSTDTQYF
. TRBJ1-2 . TRBV11-2 TGTGCCAGCAGCTTAGTGCCCCACGGGGGAAGGGTAGTTACCTATGGCTACACCTTC CASSLVPHGGRVVTYGYTF
TRBD1 TRBJ2-7 . TRBV27 TGTGCCAGCAGTTTATCGCTCCCGGGACAGGGCTCCTACGAGCAGTACTTC CASSLSLPGQGSYEQYF
TRBD2 TRBJ2-7 few TRBV5-6 TGTGCCAGCAGCACTGGACTAGAATTCTACGAGCAGTACTTC CASSTGLEFYEQYF
. TRBJ2-7 . TRBV28 TGTGCCAGCAGCCGGCCGGGATGGGCCTCGACCTACGAGCAGTACTTC CASSRPGWASTYEQYF
. TRBJ2-2 . TRBV6-5 TGTGCCAGCAGTTACTCGAGGCAGGGAAGAACCGGGGAGCTGTTTTTT CASSYSRQGRTGELFF
. TRBJ1-3 . TRBV2 TGTGCCAGCCTACAACAGGGCGCCCAAATCGGAAACACCATATATTTT CASLQQGAQIGNTIYF
TRBD1 TRBJ2-7 . TRBV19 TGTGCCAGTAGTGCCACAAGGACAGGGGCCTACTACGAGCAGTACTTC CASSATRTGAYYEQYF
TRBD1 TRBJ1-2 . TRBV29-1 TGCAGCGGCCAGACAGGGAACTATGGCTACACCTTC CSGQTGNYGYTF
. TRBJ2-7 . TRBV9 TGTGCCAGCAGCCCCCAAGGGTGGGGAGACTACGAGCAGTACTTC CASSPQGWGDYEQYF
. TRBJ1-4 . TRBV2 TGTGCCAGCAGTGAGTCACAGGGCAATGAAAAACTGTTTTTT CASSESQGNEKLFF
. TRBJ2-3 . TRBV27 TGTGCCAGCAGTAAATGGATAGGGGGCACAGATACGCAGTATTTT CASSKWIGGTDTQYF
. TRBJ2-5 . TRBV18 TGTGCCAGCTCACCATCACGGGTTTGGGAGACCCAGTACTTC CASSPSRVWETQYF
TRBD1 TRBJ1-2 . TRBV5-4 TGTGCCAGCAGCCCTCGGCCAACAGGGGACTATGGCTACACCTTC CASSPRPTGDYGYTF
. TRBJ1-2 once TRBV20-1 TGCAGTGCGTACGTCCCGGGGGGCTACACCTTC CSAYVPGGYTF
. TRBJ2-1 once TRBV5-4 TGTGCCAGCAGCTTTGGCGGGCAGCGGGACAATGAGCAGTTCTTC CASSFGGQRDNEQFF
. TRBJ1-5 . TRBV30 TGTGCCTGGGCGCTCCCAGGGTATCAGCCCCAGCATTTT CAWALPGYQPQHF
. TRBJ1-1 . TRBV5-1 TGCGCCAGCAGCTGGGATTCAGGGGTTCGGGCTTTCTTT CASSWDSGVRAFF
TRBD2 TRBJ2-1 . TRBV2 TGTGCCAGCCCTCGGGCCCCTGCGGGGGGACATGAGCAGTTCTTC CASPRAPAGGHEQFF
. TRBJ2-2 . TRBV7-2 TGTGCCAGCAGCAAGTCAATAGGGGCCGGGGAGCTGTTTTTT CASSKSIGAGELFF
TRBD1 TRBJ1-6 . TRBV25-1 TGTGCCAGCTCCTCCGGGACAGGGGCTCATTCACCCCTCCACTTT CASSSGTGAHSPLHF
TRBD1 TRBJ1-6 . TRBV7-9 TGTGCCAGCAGCTTAACCCGGACAGGGCTTCATAATTCACCCCTCCACTTT CASSLTRTGLHNSPLHF
TRBD1 TRBJ2-3 . TRBV7-2 TGTGCCAGCAGCTTTAACAGGGGAAGCACAGATACGCAGTATTTT CASSFNRGSTDTQYF
. TRBJ2-3 . TRBV5-4 TGTGCCAGCAGCTGGACTAACACAGATACGCAGTATTTT CASSWTNTDTQYF
TRBD1 TRBJ2-2 . TRBV10-1 TGCGCCAGCCAAGCGACAGGGGCCGGGGAGCTGTTTTTT CASQATGAGELFF
TRBD2 TRBJ2-7 . TRBV28 TGTGCCAGCAGTTTAGGGACTAGCGGCTCCTACGAGCAGTACTTC CASSLGTSGSYEQYF
TRBD1 TRBJ1-4 . TRBV6-1 TGTGCCACCGACAGGGGAATAACAACTAATGAAAAACTGTTTTTT CATDRGITTNEKLFF
. TRBJ1-1 . TRBV7-9 TGTGCCAGCCAGGCTGTGCCCTACACTGAAGCTTTCTTT CASQAVPYTEAFF
. TRBJ1-2 . TRBV5-1 TGCGCCAGCAGCTTGGCCGGGACTTCGGGGGTCTATGGCTACACCTTC CASSLAGTSGVYGYTF
. TRBJ1-2 . TRBV6-5 TGTGCCAGCAGTTTAAGACTGGTCGGCTACACCTTC CASSLRLVGYTF
. TRBJ1-3 . TRBV12-5 TGTGCTAGTGGTTTGGACCGGACAGCCCTTTCTATGGGAAACACCATATATTTT CASGLDRTALSMGNTIYF
TRBD1 TRBJ1-2 . TRBV7-2 TGTGCCAGCAGCTCCGGGACAGGGGCTGGCTACACCTTC CASSSGTGAGYTF
TRBD1 TRBJ1-5 . TRBV28 TGTGCCAGCAGTTCAGGGGGCTTGGGTCAGCCCCAGCATTTT CASSSGGLGQPQHF
. TRBJ2-7 . TRBV18 TGTTCCAGCTCACCACGCTCGGGGAAAGGGTCGAACTACGAGCAGTACTTC CSSSPRSGKGSNYEQYF
. TRBJ2-5 . TRBV5-4 TGTGCCAGCAGCCCTAACCCCCCGGGACTGCCCCAAGAGACCCAGTACTTC CASSPNPPGLPQETQYF
. TRBJ1-2 . TRBV11-2 TGTGCCAGCAGCCCCAGTACACATGGCTACACCTTC CASSPSTHGYTF
. TRBJ1-5 few TRBV18 TGTGCCAGCTCACCAATTCTCCAGCCCCAGCATTTT CASSPILQPQHF
. TRBJ2-3 . TRBV30 TGTGCCTGGAATGCAGGGGCAGATACGCAGTATTTT CAWNAGADTQYF
TRBD1 TRBJ1-5 once TRBV28 TGTGCCAGCAGTTTAACCGCAGGGGGGAGTCAGCCCCAGCATTTT CASSLTAGGSQPQHF
. TRBJ2-7 . TRBV7-3 TGTGCCAGCAGCTTAAAGAGGAGCCAATGGCCCTACGAGCAGTACTTC CASSLKRSQWPYEQYF
. TRBJ1-5 . TRBV7-9 TGTGCCAGCAGTTACAACAATCAGCCCCAGCATTTT CASSYNNQPQHF